The 9 T cell receptor beta chains given below trace back to one sample, sequenced in a study of OX40 agonist ivuxolimab in advanced cancers. Sequencing was performed with immunoSEQ multiplex PCR; in TCRdb, only in-frame clones are kept and a portion is missing. The data show roughly 90,000 clones, approximately 94% seen once. This specimen was CD4+ or CD8+ T cells sorted from blood, taken in a trial of the OX40 agonist ivuxolimab. The receptors come from an adult with an advanced solid tumor such as melanoma, head and neck, liver or kidney cancer.

The rearrangement joins TRBV5-5 to TRBJ2-3; D gene uncertain. V lost 0 bases to trimming and J lost 1 base, with 9 bases between them. CDR1 and CDR2 from the germline V gene are SGHKS and YYEKEE (reference sequence). The CDR3 is 15 amino acids. The CDR3 sequence is CASSLAGGRTDTQYF. DNA of the CDR3: TGTGCCAGCAGCTTGGCTGGCGGACGCACAGATACGCAGTATTTT.

The CDR3 here is CASSPGTSVTYNEQFF. CDR3 DNA: TGTGCCAGCAGCCCCGGGACTAGCGTAACTTACAATGAGCAGTTCTTC. The chain carries TRBV7-3 and TRBJ2-1; 10 nucleotides agree with TRBD2. From germline, CDR1 is SGHTA and CDR2 FQGTGA. J gave up 4 bases and V 5 bases, and 8 bases lay outside the gene matches. This CDR3 region has 16 residues. The full variable domain, completed using reference TRBV7-3 and TRBJ2-1, is GAGVSQTPSNKVTEKGKYVELRCDPISGHTALYWYRQSLGQGPEFLIYFQGTGAADDSGLPNDRFFAVRPEGSVSTLKIQRTERGDSAVYLCASSPGTSVTYNEQFFGPGTRLTVL.

The chain links TRBV27 to TRBJ2-1; D is uncertain. Germline V CDR1 and CDR2: MNHEY, SMNVEV (reference sequence). The CDR3 spans 13 residues. Between the trimmed V and J ends, which lost 4 bases and 1 base, there was a span of 5 bases. As DNA, the CDR3 is TGTGCCAGCAGTTCCCCTTCCTACAATGAGCAGTTCTTC. The encoded protein is CASSSPSYNEQFF.

The rearrangement joins TRBV14 to TRBJ1-4; 8 bases are shared with TRBD1. Germline V CDR1 and CDR2: SGHDN, FVKESK. The ends lost 6 bases at V and 2 bases at J; junction bases unmatched: 5. CDR3 size: 15 residues. The CDR3 DNA sequence: TGTGCCAGCAGTACACAGGGGGGTACTAATGAAAAACTGTTTTTT. Protein: CASSTQGGTNEKLFF.

The chain employs TRBV5-4 and TRBJ2-7; tentatively, D is TRBD1 (5 bases). This CDR3 spans 12 amino acids. The V gene lost 4 bases and the J gene lost 2 bases, with 7 bases spanning the gap. Per the germline V gene, CDR1 is SGHNT and CDR2 is YYREEE (reference sequence). CDR3 coding DNA: TGTGCCAGCAGCAGGGGTACCTACGAGCAGTACTTC. Translation gives CASSRGTYEQYF.

The rearrangement joins TRBV6-1 to TRBJ2-7; maybe TRBD2 (6 bases). Trimming took 9 bases from V and 3 from J, leaving 18 bases between them. Germline values: CDR1 MNHNS, CDR2 SASEGT. The CDR3 length is 14 residues. The CDR3 is CASSIRDSIYEQYF. In nucleotides, the CDR3 is TGTGCCAGTTCAATCCGGGACTCCATCTACGAGCAGTACTTC.

The chain employs TRBV27 and TRBJ2-7; D is ambiguous. V was clipped by 6 bases and J by 7 bases, with 16 bases between them. The CDR3 length is 13 residues. The germline CDR1 and CDR2 sequences are MNHEY and SMNVEV (reference sequence). CDR3 sequence: CASRDLGVGEQYF. The CDR3 DNA follows: TGTGCCAGCAGGGACCTTGGGGTCGGAGAGCAGTACTTC.

The gene calls are TRBV27 and TRBJ1-1; D not certain. The CDR3 has 16 residues. CDR1 and CDR2 (germline): MNHEY, SMNVEV (reference sequence). The V end was cut by 7 bases, the J end by 1 base, with 19 bases between. The DNA for the CDR3 is TGTGCCAGCACCTCCCGCTACGAGGGCCCGAACACTGAAGCTTTCTTT. Amino acids: CASTSRYEGPNTEAFF.

This chain links TRBV27 with TRBJ2-3; 12 nucleotides line up with TRBD2. The V gene's germline CDR1 is MNHEY and CDR2 SMNVEV (reference sequence). The CDR3 runs 15 residues. After removal of 5 bases from V and 3 bases from J, the junction contained 3 bases not matched to a gene. For the CDR3, the DNA is TGTGCCAGCAGTCTCGGGACTAGCGGGACAGATACGCAGTATTTT. Translation gives CASSLGTSGTDTQYF.